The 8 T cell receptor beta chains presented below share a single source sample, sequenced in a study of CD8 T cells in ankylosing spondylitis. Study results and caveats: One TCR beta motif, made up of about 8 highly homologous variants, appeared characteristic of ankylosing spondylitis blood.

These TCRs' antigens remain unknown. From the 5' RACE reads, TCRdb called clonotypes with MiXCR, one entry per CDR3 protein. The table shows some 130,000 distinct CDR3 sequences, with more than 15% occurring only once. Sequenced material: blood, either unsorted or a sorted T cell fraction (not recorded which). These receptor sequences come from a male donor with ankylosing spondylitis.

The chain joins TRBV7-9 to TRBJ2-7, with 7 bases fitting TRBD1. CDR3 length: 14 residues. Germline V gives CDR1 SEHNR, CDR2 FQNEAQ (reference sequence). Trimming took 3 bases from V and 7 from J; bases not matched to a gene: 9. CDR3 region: CASSFRGTASEQYF. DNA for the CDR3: TGTGCCAGCAGCTTCAGGGGGACGGCTAGTGAGCAGTACTTC.

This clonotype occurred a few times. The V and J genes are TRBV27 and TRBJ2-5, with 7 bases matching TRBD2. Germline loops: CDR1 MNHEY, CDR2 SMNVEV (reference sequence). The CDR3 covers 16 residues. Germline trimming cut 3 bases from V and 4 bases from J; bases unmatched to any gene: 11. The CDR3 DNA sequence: TGTGCCAGCAGTTTGCGGGAGTCGGCCCGCCCAGAGACCCAGTACTTC. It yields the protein CASSLRESARPETQYF.

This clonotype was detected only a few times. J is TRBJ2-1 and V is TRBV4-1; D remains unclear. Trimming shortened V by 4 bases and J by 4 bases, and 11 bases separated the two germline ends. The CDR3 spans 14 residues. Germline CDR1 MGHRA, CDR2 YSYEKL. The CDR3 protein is CASSLSVGYNEQFF. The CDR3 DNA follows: TGCGCCAGCAGCCTATCGGTGGGGTACAATGAGCAGTTCTTC.

The CDR3 sequence is CASSQESTTSSYNEQFF. In DNA, the CDR3 is TGTGCCAGCAGCCAAGAATCGACAACGAGCTCCTACAATGAGCAGTTCTTC. The chain links TRBV4-2 to TRBJ2-1; D not certain. V gave up 0 bases and J gave up 0 bases, with 12 bases separating them. Looked up from germline, CDR1 is LGHNA and CDR2 is YNFKEQ. The CDR3 totals 17 residues.

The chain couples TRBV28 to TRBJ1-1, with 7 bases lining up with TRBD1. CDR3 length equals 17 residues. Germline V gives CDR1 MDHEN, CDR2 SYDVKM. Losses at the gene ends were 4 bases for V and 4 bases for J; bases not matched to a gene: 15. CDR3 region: CASSSYPPTGVSTEAFF. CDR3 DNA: TGTGCCAGCAGTTCCTATCCCCCCACAGGGGTTAGCACTGAAGCTTTCTTT.

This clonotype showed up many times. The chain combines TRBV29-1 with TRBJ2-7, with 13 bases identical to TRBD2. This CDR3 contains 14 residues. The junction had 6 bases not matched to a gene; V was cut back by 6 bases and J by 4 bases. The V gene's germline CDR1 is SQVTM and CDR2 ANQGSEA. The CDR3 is CSVAGLAGAYEQYF. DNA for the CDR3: TGCAGCGTCGCAGGACTAGCGGGAGCTTACGAGCAGTACTTC.

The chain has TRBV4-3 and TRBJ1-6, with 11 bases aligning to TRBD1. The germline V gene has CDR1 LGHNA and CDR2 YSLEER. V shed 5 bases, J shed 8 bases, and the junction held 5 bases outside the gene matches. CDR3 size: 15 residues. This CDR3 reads CASSGQGAVDSPLHF. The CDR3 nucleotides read TGCGCCAGCAGCGGACAGGGGGCGGTCGATTCACCCCTCCACTTT.

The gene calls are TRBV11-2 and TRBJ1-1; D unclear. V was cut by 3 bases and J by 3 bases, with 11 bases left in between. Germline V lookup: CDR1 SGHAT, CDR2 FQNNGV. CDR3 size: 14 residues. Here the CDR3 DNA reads TGTGCCAGCAGCTTTTACTTTGGGGACACTGAAGCTTTCTTT. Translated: CASSFYFGDTEAFF.